This T cell receptor beta chain appears in the sequencing data of a study of CD8 T cells in Susac syndrome. Study-level results: A relatively small number of individuals underwent TCR sequencing and HLA analysis.

The RNA input was about 0.5 to 1 ug, and it was reverse transcribed with random hexamers. Amplification of TCR beta CDR3 used immunoSEQ multiplex PCR across 54 Vbeta and 13 Jbeta. MiXCR, applied by TCRdb to the immunoSEQ multiplex PCR reads, yields one record per CDR3 protein. The profile shows about 140,000 distinct CDR3 sequences, around 94% of them singletons. This CDR3 has 15 residues. Trimming cost V 5 bases and J 7 bases, with 17 bases left between them. Germline V gives CDR1 SEHNR, CDR2 FQNEAQ (reference sequence). In the case of this clonotype: The antigen is not known.

Healthy donors were controls matched for age and sex. V is TRBV7-9 and J is TRBJ2-2; D possibly matches TRBD1 or TRBD2 (5 bases each). This receptor was identified in a human donor in good health. Sequences were obtained from CD8+ T cells from PBMCs. CDR3 coding DNA: TGTGCCAGCAGCAGCGACAGAGGGCAAAACGGGGAGCTGTTTTTT. It encodes CASSSDRGQNGELFF.